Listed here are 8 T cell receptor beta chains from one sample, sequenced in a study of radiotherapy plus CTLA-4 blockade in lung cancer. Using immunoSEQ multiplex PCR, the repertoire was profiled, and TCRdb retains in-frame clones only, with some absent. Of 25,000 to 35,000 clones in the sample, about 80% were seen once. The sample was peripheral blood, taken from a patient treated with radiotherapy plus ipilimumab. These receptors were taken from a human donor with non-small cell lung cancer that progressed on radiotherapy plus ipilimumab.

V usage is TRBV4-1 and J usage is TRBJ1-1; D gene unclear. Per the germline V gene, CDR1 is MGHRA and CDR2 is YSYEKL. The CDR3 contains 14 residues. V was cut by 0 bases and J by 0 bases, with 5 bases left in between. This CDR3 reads CASSQERMNTEAFF. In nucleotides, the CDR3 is TGCGCCAGCAGCCAAGAAAGAATGAACACTGAAGCTTTCTTT.

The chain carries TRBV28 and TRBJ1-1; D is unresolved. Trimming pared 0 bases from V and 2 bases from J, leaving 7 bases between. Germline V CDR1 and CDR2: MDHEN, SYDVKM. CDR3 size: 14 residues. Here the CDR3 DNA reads TGTGCCAGCAGTTTATGGGAGGGAAACACTGAAGCTTTCTTT. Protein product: CASSLWEGNTEAFF.

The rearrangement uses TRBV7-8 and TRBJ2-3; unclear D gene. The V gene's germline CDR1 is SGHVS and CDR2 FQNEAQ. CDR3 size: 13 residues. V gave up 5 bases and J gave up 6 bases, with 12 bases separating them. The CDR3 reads CASSTRPLDTQYF. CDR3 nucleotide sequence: TGTGCCAGCAGCACCCGACCTTTGGATACGCAGTATTTT. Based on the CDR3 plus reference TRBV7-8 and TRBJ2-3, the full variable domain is GAGVSQSPRYKVAKRGQDVALRCDPISGHVSLFWYQQALGQGPEFLTYFQNEAQLDKSGLPSDRFFAERPEGSVSTLKIQRTQQEDSAVYLCASSTRPLDTQYFGPGTRLTVL.

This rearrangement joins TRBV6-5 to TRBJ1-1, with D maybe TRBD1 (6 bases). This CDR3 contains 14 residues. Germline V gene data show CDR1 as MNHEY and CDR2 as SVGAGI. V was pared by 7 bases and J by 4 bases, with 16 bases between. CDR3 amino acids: CASTNGGAGTEAFF. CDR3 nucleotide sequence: TGTGCCAGCACCAACGGGGGGGCGGGCACTGAAGCTTTCTTT.

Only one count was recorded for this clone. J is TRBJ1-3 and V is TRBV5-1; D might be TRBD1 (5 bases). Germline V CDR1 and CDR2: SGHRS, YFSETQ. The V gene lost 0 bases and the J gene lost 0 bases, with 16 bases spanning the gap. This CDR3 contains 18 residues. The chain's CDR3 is CASSLGSGGMPSGNTIYF. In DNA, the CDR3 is TGCGCCAGCAGCTTGGGGAGTGGGGGGATGCCCTCTGGAAACACCATATATTTT.

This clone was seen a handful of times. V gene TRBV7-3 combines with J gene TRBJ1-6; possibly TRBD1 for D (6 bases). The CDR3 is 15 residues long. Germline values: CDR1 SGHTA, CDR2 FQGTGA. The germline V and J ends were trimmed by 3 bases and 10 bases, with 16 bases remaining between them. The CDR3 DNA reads TGTGCCAGCAGCTTCCTTACAGGGCAAGGCTCACCCCTCCACTTT. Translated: CASSFLTGQGSPLHF.

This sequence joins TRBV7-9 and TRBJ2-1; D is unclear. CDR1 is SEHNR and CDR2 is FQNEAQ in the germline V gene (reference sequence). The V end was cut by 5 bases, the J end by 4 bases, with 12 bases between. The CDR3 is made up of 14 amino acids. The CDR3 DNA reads TGTGCCAGCAGCCCAACCCCGTTATACAATGAGCAGTTCTTC. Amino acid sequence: CASSPTPLYNEQFF.

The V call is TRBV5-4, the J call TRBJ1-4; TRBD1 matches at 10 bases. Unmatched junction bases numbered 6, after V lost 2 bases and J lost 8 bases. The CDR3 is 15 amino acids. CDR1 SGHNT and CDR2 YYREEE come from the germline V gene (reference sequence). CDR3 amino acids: CASSLGGTGDEKLFF. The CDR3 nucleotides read TGTGCCAGCAGCTTAGGAGGGACAGGGGACGAAAAACTGTTTTTT.